This TCR beta chain derives from a study of CD4 T cells in relation to SARS-CoV-2 and coronaviruses. The study, taken as a whole, reports: Approximately 65% of donors had memory CD4+ clonotypes crossrecognizing SARS-CoV-2 and common cold coronavirus spike.

This CDR3 comprises 16 residues. Germline-derived CDR1 and CDR2 are MNHEY and SVGEGT. The trim removed 5 bases at V and 4 bases at J, leaving 9 bases unmatched. Profiling relied on immunoSEQ multiplex PCR, and the TCRdb table lists in-frame clones only, not all of them. The sample comprises around 15,000 clones, 79% of which are singletons, and approximately 11% rests with the top ten. Concerning this clone: Its antigen remains unidentified.

Before the COVID-19 pandemic, during about 2010-2018, CD4+ T cells were taken from unexposed donors. After ten to eleven days of culture, CD4+ T cells were isolated. Sequencing was done on a sample of CD4+ T cells from PBMCs, cultured in vitro. This clonotype originated in a human donor in good health. This chain joins TRBV6-2 or TRBV6-3 and TRBJ2-1; 9 nucleotides agree with TRBD1. CDR3 nucleotides: TGTGCCAGCAGTCCGTGGGACAGGGTGAATTACAATGAGCAGTTCTTC. Protein: CASSPWDRVNYNEQFF.